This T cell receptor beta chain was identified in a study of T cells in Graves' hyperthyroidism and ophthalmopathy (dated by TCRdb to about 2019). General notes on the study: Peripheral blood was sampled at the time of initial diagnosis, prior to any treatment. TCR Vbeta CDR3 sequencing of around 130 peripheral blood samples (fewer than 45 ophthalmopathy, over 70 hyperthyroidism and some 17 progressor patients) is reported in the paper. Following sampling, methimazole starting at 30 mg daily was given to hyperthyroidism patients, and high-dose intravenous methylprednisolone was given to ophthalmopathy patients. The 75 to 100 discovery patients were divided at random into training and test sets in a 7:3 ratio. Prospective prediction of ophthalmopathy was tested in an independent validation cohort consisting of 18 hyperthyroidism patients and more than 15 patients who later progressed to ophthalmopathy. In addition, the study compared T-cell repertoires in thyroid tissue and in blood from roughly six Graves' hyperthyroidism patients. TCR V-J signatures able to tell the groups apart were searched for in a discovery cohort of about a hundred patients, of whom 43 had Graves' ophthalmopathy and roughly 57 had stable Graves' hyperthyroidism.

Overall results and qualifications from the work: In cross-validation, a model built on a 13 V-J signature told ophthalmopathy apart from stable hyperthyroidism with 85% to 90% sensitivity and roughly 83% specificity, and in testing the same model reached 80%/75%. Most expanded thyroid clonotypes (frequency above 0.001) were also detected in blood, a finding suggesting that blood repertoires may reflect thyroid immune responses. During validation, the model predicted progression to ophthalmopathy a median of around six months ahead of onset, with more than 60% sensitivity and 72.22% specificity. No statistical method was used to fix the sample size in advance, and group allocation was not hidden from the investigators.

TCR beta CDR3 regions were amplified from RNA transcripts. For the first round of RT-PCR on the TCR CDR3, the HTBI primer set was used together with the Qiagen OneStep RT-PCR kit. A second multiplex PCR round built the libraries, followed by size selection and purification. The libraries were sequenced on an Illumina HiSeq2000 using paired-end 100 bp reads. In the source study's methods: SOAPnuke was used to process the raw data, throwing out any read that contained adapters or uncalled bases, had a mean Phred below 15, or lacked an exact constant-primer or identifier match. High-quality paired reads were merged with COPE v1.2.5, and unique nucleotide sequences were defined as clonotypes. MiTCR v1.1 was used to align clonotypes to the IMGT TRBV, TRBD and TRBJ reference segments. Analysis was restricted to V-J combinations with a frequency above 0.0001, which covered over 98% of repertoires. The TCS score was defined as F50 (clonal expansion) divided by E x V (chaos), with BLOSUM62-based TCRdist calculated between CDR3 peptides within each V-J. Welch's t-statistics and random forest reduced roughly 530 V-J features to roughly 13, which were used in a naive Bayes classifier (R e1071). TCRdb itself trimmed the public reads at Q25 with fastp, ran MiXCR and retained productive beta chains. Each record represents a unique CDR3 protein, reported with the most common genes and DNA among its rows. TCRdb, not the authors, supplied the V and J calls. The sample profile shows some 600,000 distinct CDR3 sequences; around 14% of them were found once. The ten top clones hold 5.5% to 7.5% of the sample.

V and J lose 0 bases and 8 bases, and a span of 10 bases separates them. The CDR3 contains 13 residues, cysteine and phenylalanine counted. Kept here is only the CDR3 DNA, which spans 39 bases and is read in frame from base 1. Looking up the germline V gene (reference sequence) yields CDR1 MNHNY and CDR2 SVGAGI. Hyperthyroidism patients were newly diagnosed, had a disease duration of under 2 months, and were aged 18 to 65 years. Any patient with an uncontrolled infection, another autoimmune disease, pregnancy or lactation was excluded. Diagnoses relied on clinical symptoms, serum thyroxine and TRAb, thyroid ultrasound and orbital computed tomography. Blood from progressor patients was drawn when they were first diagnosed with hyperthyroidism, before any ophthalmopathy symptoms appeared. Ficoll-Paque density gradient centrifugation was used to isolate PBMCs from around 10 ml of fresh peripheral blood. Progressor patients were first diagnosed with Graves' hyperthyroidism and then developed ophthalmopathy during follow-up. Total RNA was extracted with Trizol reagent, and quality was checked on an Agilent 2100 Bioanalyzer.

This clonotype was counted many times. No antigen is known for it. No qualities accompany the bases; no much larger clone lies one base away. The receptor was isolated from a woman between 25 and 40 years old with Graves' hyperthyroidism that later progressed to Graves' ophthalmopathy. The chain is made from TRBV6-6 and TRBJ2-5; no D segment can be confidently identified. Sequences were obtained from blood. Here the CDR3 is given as CASSYSESHTQYF. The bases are TGTGCCAGCAGTTACTCGGAAAGCCACACCCAGTACTTC.